One T cell receptor (beta chain) is described in this entry. This specimen comes from a study of blood T cell repertoires in COVID-19. Study summary: Specimens from acute and convalescent COVID-19 originated in the United States, Italy and Spain. Sources were T cells, B-cell-depleted T cells, or PBMCs; the material itself was cDNA or gDNA.

Original methodology: For nucleated cells, counts were estimated from reference gene primer amplification. The method was immunoSEQ multiplex PCR; TCRdb's version includes in-frame clones alone and lacks a portion of them. The DNA was the basis for D and trimming; V, J and clone size are from that table. The table lists about 270,000 clones, approximately 90% of them singletons. What the recovered Cohort 3 donors had was two negative PCRs, clearance, or symptom resolution. This clonotype was obtained from a woman younger than 35 who had recovered from COVID-19. The source material was PBMCs or T cells enriched from blood (not recorded which).

The CDR3, as DNA: TGTGCCAGCAGACCCGACAGGGACCAAGAGACCCAGTACTTC. It yields the protein CASRPDRDQETQYF. The chain has TRBV6-5 and TRBJ2-5; 7 bases match TRBD1. Germline lookup yields CDR1 MNHEY and CDR2 SVGAGI. The CDR3 totals 14 residues. V lost 6 bases, J lost 0 bases, and 4 bases stayed unmatched.